This TCR beta chain was identified during a study of T cell repertoires in cytomegalovirus infection. The CDR3 extends over 15 amino acids. With V trimmed by 2 bases and J by 6 bases, 3 bases remained unmatched. Germline loops: CDR1 MNHEY, CDR2 SMNVEV (reference sequence). Remarks on this clonotype: Its antigen is currently unknown.

TCRdb ran MiXCR on the reads and lists one entry per CDR3 protein. The table includes fewer than 650,000 distinct CDR3 sequences, roughly 43% detected once. Broader study findings: Ex vivo, HLA-C-restricted CMV-specific TCR beta clonotypes prevailed over the rest of the response.

J is TRBJ2-1 and V is TRBV27, with 11 nucleotides matching TRBD2. This sample comprised cultured PBMCs, obtained from culture after CMV antigen stimulation. The TCR was taken from a human donor in good health (CMV status not recorded). Some clones in this sample may be carry-over from other donors' samples. CDR3 bases: TGTGCCAGCAGTTTACCGCTAGCGGGAGGCAATGAGCAGTTCTTC. Translation: CASSLPLAGGNEQFF.